Below, one TCR beta chain is given with its context. Antigen specificity is unknown. The junction departs from the called germline gene at one end, perhaps through a read error. The data were taken from a study of identical twins. Whole-study results and caveats: Abundant beta clonotypes from cord blood had fewer insertions, unlike memory repertoires, which showed none. Invariant T cells like MAIT and iNKT could partly confound the zero-insertion analyses.

In TCRdb, the 5' RACE reads were re-called with MiXCR into one record per CDR3 protein. Of 1.5 million to 2 million distinct CDR3 sequences in the sample, under 35% were seen once. CDR1 and CDR2 from the germline V gene are MDHEN and SYDVKM. CDR3 size: 14 residues. The V call is TRBV28, the J call TRBJ1-5; TRBD1 is a possible D gene (6 bases). Sequencing used cord blood. The sequence was obtained from a newborn girl in good health. The CDR3, as DNA: TGTGCCAGCAGTAGGGGGGATAGCAATCGGCCCCAGCATTTT. Residues: CASSRGDSNRPQHF.